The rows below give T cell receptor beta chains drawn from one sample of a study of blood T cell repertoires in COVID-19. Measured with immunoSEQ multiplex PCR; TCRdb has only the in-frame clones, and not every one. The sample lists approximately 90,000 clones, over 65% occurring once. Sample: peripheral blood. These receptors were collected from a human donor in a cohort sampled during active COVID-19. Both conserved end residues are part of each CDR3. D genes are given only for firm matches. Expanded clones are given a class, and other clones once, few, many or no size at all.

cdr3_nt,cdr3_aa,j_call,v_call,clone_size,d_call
TGTGCCAGCAGTCCATCAGGGTCTGGGGCCAACGTCCTGACTTTC,CASSPSGSGANVLTF,TRBJ2-6,TRBV28,NA,NA
TGTGCCAGCAGTTTTTCCTCGGCGGGAGGGCTGCACGAGCAGTACTTC,CASSFSSAGGLHEQYF,TRBJ2-7,TRBV27,NA,TRBD2
TGCGCCAGCAGCCAGTGGGGGGGAGGGACTACAGATACGCAGTATTTT,CASSQWGGGTTDTQYF,TRBJ2-3,TRBV4-1,NA,TRBD2
TGTGCCAGCAGTTACTCGCGGTTCGGCGAGCAGTACTTC,CASSYSRFGEQYF,TRBJ2-7,TRBV6-5,NA,NA
TGCGCCAGCAGTCGGCTAGCGGGAATCACAGATACGCAGTATTTT,CASSRLAGITDTQYF,TRBJ2-3,TRBV23-1,few,TRBD2
TGTGCCAGCAGCTTAGGGCACAGCTCCTACGAGCAGTACTTC,CASSLGHSSYEQYF,TRBJ2-7,TRBV7-8,NA,NA
TGTGCCAGCAGCATTCTAGCGGGCCAAGAGACCCAGTACTTC,CASSILAGQETQYF,TRBJ2-5,TRBV7-3,NA,TRBD2
TGTGCCAGCAGTTCCACCGAGACAGGGAGGAACACTGAAGCTTTCTTT,CASSSTETGRNTEAFF,TRBJ1-1,TRBV6-5,few,TRBD1
TGCGCCAGCAGCCATGACAGGACCCGTGGAAACACCATATATTTT,CASSHDRTRGNTIYF,TRBJ1-3,TRBV4-3,NA,NA
TGTGCCAGTAGTAGGGGACTAGCGTCCTCAAACTCCTACAATGAGCAGTTCTTC,CASSRGLASSNSYNEQFF,TRBJ2-1,TRBV19,NA,TRBD2
TGCAGCGTTGGGGGTAGCGGGGACAGCCAAGAGACCCAGTACTTC,CSVGGSGDSQETQYF,TRBJ2-5,TRBV29-1,NA,NA
TGTGCCAGCGGCACGACTAGCGGAGGGGGGACCGGGGAGCTGTTTTTT,CASGTTSGGGTGELFF,TRBJ2-2,TRBV2,NA,TRBD2
TGTGCCACCAGCAGTCCAGAAACCCTTAGCAATCAGCCCCAGCATTTT,CATSSPETLSNQPQHF,TRBJ1-5,TRBV15,NA,NA
TGTGCCAGCAGTTATACAGGCGCAACCTACGAGCAGTACTTC,CASSYTGATYEQYF,TRBJ2-7,TRBV27,NA,NA
TGTGCCACCAGCAGAGATCCCGGCAGGGACACAGATACGCAGTATTTT,CATSRDPGRDTDTQYF,TRBJ2-3,TRBV15,NA,NA
TGTGCCAGCAGCCCCTCGGGGAGCCCTGGGGCTTTCTTT,CASSPSGSPGAFF,TRBJ1-1,TRBV4-2,once,NA
TGTGCCAGCAGCTTAGAAAGGGGGCTCGCCGGGGAGCTGTTTTTT,CASSLERGLAGELFF,TRBJ2-2,TRBV11-3,NA,TRBD1
TGCGCCAGCAGCTTGGCTAAAGTCATGAACACTGAAGCTTTCTTT,CASSLAKVMNTEAFF,TRBJ1-1,TRBV5-1,NA,NA